This T cell receptor (beta chain) was documented in a study of graft-versus-host responses after intestinal transplantation. Study summary: Each recipient received anti-thymocyte globulin induction, then tacrolimus and steroids for around 3 years. Broader study findings: Maximum circulating GvH clone levels tracked with early post-transplant HvG decreases. Patients with graft-donor T cell macrochimerism had high graft-versus-host to host-versus-graft clonal ratios in allografts. Recipient marrow harbored GvH clones, some of which surfaced first in ileum or blood.

Graft-derived tissue was subjected to processing to liberate intraepithelial and lamina propria lymphocytes. The protocol was immunoSEQ multiplex PCR, while the TCRdb copy is restricted to in-frame clones and leaves out a portion. The table lists under 9,000 clones, about 74% of them singletons. As for this clone: What it recognizes is unknown.

This CDR3 has 14 amino acids. CDR1 and CDR2 (germline): MNHEY, SVGAGI. V lost 2 bases and J lost 7; bases outside the gene matches: 5. The sequence derives from a human patient who received an intestinal transplant, so some T cells may come from the graft donor. The rearrangement links TRBV6-5 to TRBJ2-7, with TRBD1 matching over 10 bases. Sequencing used ileum tissue, obtained roughly 74 weeks after intestinal transplant. The CDR3 bases are TGTGCCAGCAGTTACGACAGGGGGCGACCAGAGCAGTACTTC. Amino acids: CASSYDRGRPEQYF.